Each of the 31 T cell receptor beta chains below was sequenced from the same sample in a study of radiation and T cells in renal cell carcinoma. Documented treatment: treatment-naive control, cytoreductive nephrectomy. The assay was immunoSEQ multiplex PCR, and TCRdb's table has in-frame clones only and misses some. Here the sample spans 24,000 or so clones, more than 45% being singletons. Sequenced material: tumor tissue, taken from a patient whose treatment was nephrectomy without radiotherapy. These receptors were taken from a man between 35 and 55 years old with renal cell carcinoma.

This clone is labeled medium-sized. The same CDR3 arises from other DNA sequences in this sample as well. This chain connects TRBV27 to TRBJ1-1, with TRBD1 matching over 9 bases. The CDR3 has 15 residues. The germline CDR1 and CDR2 sequences are MNHEY and SMNVEV (reference sequence). V lost 5 bases and J lost 0; bases outside the gene matches: 4. CDR3 bases: TGTGCCAGCAGTCCGACAGGGGGATTGAACACTGAAGCTTTCTTT. Residues: CASSPTGGLNTEAFF.

This chain links TRBV4-2 with TRBJ2-7; unclear D gene. The CDR3 spans 10 residues. The V and J ends lost 4 bases and 8 bases respectively, with 6 bases between them. Germline V gene sequence: CDR1 LGHNA, CDR2 YNFKEQ. CDR3 sequence (DNA): TGTGCCAGCAGCCCGCTTCAGCAGTACGTC. It specifies CASSPLQQYV.

This clone was seen once. The rearrangement links TRBV6-1 to TRBJ2-5, with a weak D call TRBD2 (5 bases). Deletions cut 5 bases from V and 6 bases from J, with 16 bases between. The CDR3 is made up of 14 amino acids. CDR1 is MNHNS and CDR2 is SASEGT in the germline V gene. CDR3 in DNA: TGTGCCAGCAGTAGGGAGACGGCATTAAAGACCCAGTACTTC. Its protein product is CASSRETALKTQYF.

This clone occurred a few times. The J gene is TRBJ2-4, the V gene TRBV6-5; D gene unclear. The CDR3 is 14 amino acids. The V and J ends lost 5 bases and 1 base respectively, with 9 bases between them. Germline CDR1 MNHEY, CDR2 SVGAGI. CDR3 bases: TGTGCCAGCAGTAGCCCCGGGGCCAAAAACATTCAGTACTTC. As protein: CASSSPGAKNIQYF.

The chain employs TRBV27 and TRBJ2-1; 8 bases match TRBD2. Germline loops: CDR1 MNHEY, CDR2 SMNVEV (reference sequence). V was clipped by 7 bases and J by 14 bases; unmatched bases: 22. This CDR3 region has 16 residues. The CDR3 spells CASTLAGGSYRREEFF. The CDR3 DNA reads as TGTGCCAGCACCCTGGCGGGAGGCTCATACCGGCGCGAGGAGTTCTTC.

This clone turned up a few times. The genes are TRBV11-2 and TRBJ2-1, with 14 bases identical to TRBD2. Unmatched junction bases numbered 8, after V lost 5 bases and J lost 8 bases. The CDR3 sequence is 16 residues long. CDR1 is SGHAT and CDR2 is FQNNGV in the germline V gene. CDR3 protein: CASSARLAGGPHEQFF. The DNA for the CDR3 is TGTGCCAGCAGCGCCCGACTAGCGGGAGGGCCGCATGAGCAGTTCTTC.

J is TRBJ1-4 and V is TRBV4-3; perhaps TRBD1 as D (6 bases). The CDR3 consists of 16 residues. V lost 1 base to trimming and J lost 7 bases, with 16 bases between them. Looked up from germline, CDR1 is LGHNA and CDR2 is YSLEER. The CDR3 sequence: CASSQGVSRGIEKLFF. The DNA for the CDR3 is TGCGCCAGCAGCCAAGGGGTGAGCAGGGGCATTGAAAAACTGTTTTTT.

The rearrangement links TRBV7-9 to TRBJ1-2; D is ambiguous. The CDR3 consists of 14 residues. V dropped 4 bases and J dropped 0 bases, with 9 bases sitting between them. Germline V gives CDR1 SEHNR, CDR2 FQNEAQ (reference sequence). CDR3 in DNA: TGTGCCAGCAGCTCTCGGTCACCTAACTATGGCTACACCTTC. Protein: CASSSRSPNYGYTF.

The chain employs TRBV19 and TRBJ1-5, with D perhaps matching TRBD1 (6 bases). CDR1 and CDR2 from the germline V gene are LNHDA and SQIVND (reference sequence). V lost 7 bases and J lost 0, with 10 bases in between. The CDR3 loop spans 14 amino acids. CDR3 region: CASTRTDSNQPQHF. DNA of the CDR3: TGTGCCAGTACCCGGACAGATAGCAATCAGCCCCAGCATTTT.

This clone was found a few times. This chain's CDR3 is CASSLLQEAFF. CDR3 sequence (DNA): TGTGCCAGCAGCTTACTACAGGAAGCTTTCTTT. V is TRBV7-2 and J is TRBJ1-1; D gene unclear. CDR3 length: 11 amino acids. From germline, CDR1 is SGHTA and CDR2 FQGNSA. The ends were cut back, 2 bases at V and 8 bases at J, with 6 bases in the middle.

This clone was counted between two and nine times. DNA of the CDR3: TGTGCCAGCAGTAGGGGCAGGGGTTCGTCTAACTATGGCTACACCTTC. It specifies CASSRGRGSSNYGYTF. J is TRBJ1-2 and V is TRBV9; possible D gene TRBD1, 6 bases. Germline V gives CDR1 SGDLS, CDR2 YYNGEE. Trimming pared 5 bases from V and 0 bases from J, leaving 17 bases between. CDR3 length: 16 residues.

This chain uses TRBV2 with TRBJ2-5; tentative D call: TRBD2 (7 bases). This CDR3 region has 16 residues. The germline CDR1 and CDR2 sequences are SNHLY and FYNNEI. Trimming shortened V by 4 bases and J by 0 bases, and 15 bases separated the two germline ends. In DNA, the CDR3 is TGTGCCAGCAGTGCGGCCGGGGGGCTCTACCAAGAGACCCAGTACTTC. Residues: CASSAAGGLYQETQYF. Filled out from reference TRBV2 and TRBJ2-5, the complete variable domain reads EPEVTQTPSHQVTQMGQEVILRCVPISNHLYFYWYRQILGQKVEFLVSFYNNEISEKSEIFDDQFSVERPDGSNFTLKIRSTKLEDSAMYFCASSAAGGLYQETQYFGPGTRLLVL.

The rearrangement uses TRBV5-1 and TRBJ1-2; no reliable D call. V lost 4 bases, J lost 4 bases, and 11 bases lay in between. This CDR3 comprises 13 residues. Germline lookup yields CDR1 SGHRS and CDR2 YFSETQ. The CDR3 reads CASSLRVSYGYTF. CDR3 DNA: TGCGCCAGCAGCCTGCGGGTGTCCTATGGCTACACCTTC.

This clone was detected a few times. V is TRBV7-9 and J is TRBJ1-1; D not certain. CDR3 length equals 12 residues. Germline CDR1 SEHNR, CDR2 FQNEAQ (reference sequence). Trimming left V 6 bases short and J 4 bases short, with 9 bases between. This chain's CDR3 is CASRVGGTEAFF. For the CDR3, the DNA is TGTGCCAGCAGGGTCGGCGGCACTGAAGCTTTCTTT.

The CDR3 here is CASSLDIRQVHGTGELFF. The CDR3 bases are TGTGCCAGCAGCTTAGATATCAGGCAGGTTCATGGCACCGGGGAGCTGTTTTTT. V gene TRBV11-2 combines with J gene TRBJ2-2; D gene unclear. CDR3 length: 18 residues. The V gene lost 0 bases and the J gene lost 4 bases, with 18 bases spanning the gap. Germline assignment: CDR1 SGHAT and CDR2 FQNNGV.

This clone was detected a few times. This chain links TRBV11-3 with TRBJ1-1; D unresolved. The CDR3 is 13 residues long. Germline CDR1 reads SGHNT; CDR2 reads YENEEA. V was shortened by 5 bases and J by 4 bases, with 11 bases between the two germline ends. Here the CDR3 DNA reads TGTGCCAGCAGCCCCAATCCGGCCACTGAAGCTTTCTTT. Amino acids: CASSPNPATEAFF.

The chain combines TRBV9 with TRBJ1-2; weak D call: TRBD1 (5 bases). This CDR3 has 13 amino acids. The V end was cut by 2 bases, the J end by 0 bases, with 5 bases between. From germline, CDR1 is SGDLS and CDR2 YYNGEE. CDR3 sequence: CASSVDTNYGYTF. The CDR3, as DNA: TGTGCCAGCAGCGTGGACACTAACTATGGCTACACCTTC.

Details on this clone: An end of the junction does not agree with germline; a read error may underlie this. The chain has TRBV7-7 and TRBJ2-2; D is ambiguous. CDR1 and CDR2 from the germline V gene are SSHAT and FNYEAQ (reference sequence). This CDR3 has 14 amino acids. Written as DNA, the CDR3 is TGTGCTAGCAGCTTAGGAACCCCCGGCGGGGAGCTGTTTTTT. This translates into CASSLGTPGGELFF. Complete variable domain (other parts from reference TRBV7-7 and TRBJ2-2): GAGVSQSPRYKVTKRGQDVTLRCDPISSHATLYWYQQALGQGPEFLTYFNYEAQPDKSGLPSDRFSAERPEGSISTLTIQRTEQRDSAMYRCASSLGTPGGELFFGEGSRLTVL.

The chain has TRBV29-1 and TRBJ2-7; no clear D gene. The CDR3 extends over 12 amino acids. Germline V gene data show CDR1 as SQVTM and CDR2 as ANQGSEA. Trimming stripped 5 bases from V and 3 bases from J, with 11 bases between. CDR3 nucleotide sequence: TGCAGCGTTATTCAGACGGGCTACGAGCAGTACTTC. Translation: CSVIQTGYEQYF.

The chain couples TRBV9 to TRBJ2-2; no clear D gene. V was clipped by 7 bases and J by 2 bases, with 6 bases between them. This CDR3 region has 12 residues. Germline V gene data show CDR1 as SGDLS and CDR2 as YYNGEE. The CDR3 nucleotides are TGTGCCAGCGATCAAAACACCGGGGAGCTGTTTTTT. Translation gives CASDQNTGELFF.

V gene TRBV29-1 combines with J gene TRBJ1-2; no definite D call. The CDR3 has 13 amino acids. Germline V gives CDR1 SQVTM, CDR2 ANQGSEA. Trimming left V 7 bases short and J 5 bases short, with 17 bases between. CDR3 protein: CSATLSMAYGYTF. CDR3 bases: TGCAGCGCTACCCTTTCTATGGCTTATGGCTACACCTTC.

The rearrangement joins TRBV7-2 to TRBJ2-1; D not resolved. The CDR3 has 14 amino acids. V gave up 5 bases and J gave up 6 bases, with 14 bases separating them. The V gene's germline CDR1 is SGHTA and CDR2 FQGNSA. CDR3 in amino acids: CASSPGWSSNEQFF. CDR3 DNA: TGTGCCAGCAGCCCCGGTTGGTCGAGCAATGAGCAGTTCTTC.

This clone was detected only a few times. The V call is TRBV4-1, the J call TRBJ2-1; D is perhaps TRBD2 (5 bases). V lost 0 bases and J lost 2, with 8 bases in between. There are 15 residues in the CDR3. The germline V gene has CDR1 MGHRA and CDR2 YSYEKL. CDR3 nucleotides: TGCGCCAGCAGCCAAGATAGGACTCCCTACAATGAGCAGTTCTTC. Its protein is CASSQDRTPYNEQFF.

This clone was found once. The gene calls are TRBV25-1 and TRBJ1-3; 8 bases are a match to TRBD1. Germline trimming cut 3 bases from V and 7 bases from J; bases unmatched to any gene: 5. CDR1 MGHDK and CDR2 SYGVNS come from the germline V gene. The CDR3 covers 14 residues. This CDR3 reads CASSEPTGVNTIYF. In DNA form, the CDR3 reads TGTGCCAGCAGTGAGCCGACAGGGGTCAACACCATATATTTT.

The rearrangement links TRBV30 to TRBJ1-5, with D perhaps TRBD1 (5 bases). The CDR3 has 13 residues. The germline gives CDR1 GTSNPN, CDR2 SVGIG (reference sequence). Trimming took off 3 bases at V and 4 bases at J, with 10 bases between the two ends. The CDR3 region is CAWSRGPNQPQHF. The CDR3, as DNA: TGTGCCTGGAGCCGGGGCCCGAATCAGCCCCAGCATTTT.

V and J are TRBV5-1 and TRBJ2-1; no definite D call. The V end was cut by 0 bases, the J end by 4 bases, with 8 bases between. Germline V gene sequence: CDR1 SGHRS, CDR2 YFSETQ. The CDR3 contains 14 residues. CDR3 region: CASSLGQLYNEQFF. The CDR3 nucleotides are TGCGCCAGCAGCTTGGGCCAGTTGTACAATGAGCAGTTCTTC.

The genes are TRBV25-1 and TRBJ1-1; D not resolved. CDR1 is MGHDK, CDR2 SYGVNS, per germline. The CDR3 consists of 12 residues. With 6 bases removed from V and 7 bases from J, the gap between germline ends came to 12 bases. For the CDR3, the DNA is TGTGCCAGCAGGGCTAATCGGGGTGAAGCTTTCTTT. Translating it yields CASRANRGEAFF.

This clone was seen a handful of times. V usage is TRBV28 and J usage is TRBJ1-5; maybe TRBD1 (5 bases). Trimming took 6 bases from V and 3 from J, leaving 9 bases between them. Germline V gene data show CDR1 as MDHEN and CDR2 as SYDVKM. This CDR3 comprises 13 residues. The CDR3 spells CASRRQTNQPQHF. CDR3 in DNA: TGTGCCAGCAGAAGACAGACCAATCAGCCCCAGCATTTT.

The chain has TRBV5-1 and TRBJ1-1; TRBD1 aligns across 7 bases. The junction had 3 bases not matched to a gene; V was cut back by 3 bases and J by 1 base. Germline values: CDR1 SGHRS, CDR2 YFSETQ. CDR3 size: 14 residues. This chain's CDR3 is CASSSGTANTEAFF. The CDR3, as DNA: TGCGCCAGCAGCTCCGGGACAGCGAACACTGAAGCTTTCTTT.

The chain links TRBV27 to TRBJ1-1; 10 bases fit TRBD1. With 3 bases clipped from V and 5 bases from J, the junction kept 6 bases outside the gene matches. Looked up from germline, CDR1 is MNHEY and CDR2 is SMNVEV (reference sequence). There are 15 residues in the CDR3. The CDR3 protein is CASSLGQGFRTEAFF. CDR3 in DNA: TGTGCCAGCAGTTTGGGACAGGGGTTCCGGACTGAAGCTTTCTTT.

The table lists this clone with a few counts. V usage is TRBV28 and J usage is TRBJ2-4; 8 bases agree with TRBD1. The ends lost 5 bases at V and 2 bases at J; junction bases unmatched: 2. CDR3 length equals 14 residues. Per the germline V gene, CDR1 is MDHEN and CDR2 is SYDVKM. The CDR3 nucleotides are TGTGCCAGCAGTCCAGGGGGCTCCAAAAACATTCAGTACTTC. Amino acid sequence: CASSPGGSKNIQYF.